This T cell receptor (beta chain) comes out of a study of shared clonotypes between healthy human individuals. Study information: A few men and a couple of women, aged 18 to 49, were donors. The plates for each donor numbered three CD4 naive, three CD4 memory, two CD8 naive and one CD8 memory.

Study-wide results and caveats: Sampling was confined to blood; repertoires within tissues likely differ.

Assay used: immunoSEQ multiplex PCR; TCRdb lists only in-frame clones, some missing. The data show some 2,400,000 clones, approximately 96% seen once. As concerns this clone: What it binds is unknown.

CDR3 length: 15 amino acids. Trimming pared 6 bases from V and 6 bases from J, leaving 21 bases between. Germline CDR1 and CDR2: SNHLY and FYNNEI. The chain uses TRBV2 and TRBJ2-7; D possibly corresponds to TRBD1 (6 bases). The sequenced sample was naive CD4+ T cells sorted from blood. Sample subset: CD45RA+ positively selected. This sequence was found in a man aged 18-30 years in good health. CDR3 in DNA: TGTGCCAGCAGGCAGTCCGGGACAAACACGAGCGAGCAGTACTTC. Translating it yields CASRQSGTNTSEQYF. The complete variable domain, with remaining parts taken from reference TRBV2 and TRBJ2-7, reads EPEVTQTPSHQVTQMGQEVILRCVPISNHLYFYWYRQILGQKVEFLVSFYNNEISEKSEIFDDQFSVERPDGSNFTLKIRSTKLEDSAMYFCASRQSGTNTSEQYFGPGTRLTVT.